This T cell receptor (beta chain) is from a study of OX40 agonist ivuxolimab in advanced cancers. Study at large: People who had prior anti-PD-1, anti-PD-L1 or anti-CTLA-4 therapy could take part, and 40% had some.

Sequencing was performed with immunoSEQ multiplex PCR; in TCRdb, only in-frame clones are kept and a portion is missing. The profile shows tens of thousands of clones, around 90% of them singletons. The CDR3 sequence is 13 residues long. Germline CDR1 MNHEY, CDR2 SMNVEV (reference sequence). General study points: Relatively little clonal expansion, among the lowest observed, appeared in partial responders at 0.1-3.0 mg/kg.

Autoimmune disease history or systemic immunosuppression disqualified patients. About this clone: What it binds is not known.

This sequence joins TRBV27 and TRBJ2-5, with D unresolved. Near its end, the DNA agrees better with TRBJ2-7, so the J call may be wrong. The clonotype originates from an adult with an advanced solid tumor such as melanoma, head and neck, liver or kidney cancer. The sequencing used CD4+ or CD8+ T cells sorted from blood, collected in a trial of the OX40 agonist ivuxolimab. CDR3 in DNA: TGTGCCAGCAGTTTAGGAGTGGGCTACGAGCAGTACTTC. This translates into CASSLGVGYEQYF.